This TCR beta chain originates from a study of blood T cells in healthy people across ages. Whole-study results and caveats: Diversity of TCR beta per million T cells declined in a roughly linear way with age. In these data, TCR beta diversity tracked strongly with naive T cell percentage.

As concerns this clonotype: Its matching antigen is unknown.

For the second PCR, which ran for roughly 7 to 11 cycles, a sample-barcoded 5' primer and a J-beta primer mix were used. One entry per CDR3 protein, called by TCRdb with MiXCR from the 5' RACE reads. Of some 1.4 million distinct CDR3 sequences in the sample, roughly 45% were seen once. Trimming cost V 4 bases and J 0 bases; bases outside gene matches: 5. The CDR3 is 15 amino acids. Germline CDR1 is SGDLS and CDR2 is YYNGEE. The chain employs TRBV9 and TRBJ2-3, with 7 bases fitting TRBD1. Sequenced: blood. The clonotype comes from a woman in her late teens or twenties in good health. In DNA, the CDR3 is TGTGCCAGCAGCAGGACAGGATCCAGCACAGATACGCAGTATTTT. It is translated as CASSRTGSSTDTQYF. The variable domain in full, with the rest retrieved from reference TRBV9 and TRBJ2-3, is DSGVTQTPKHLITATGQRVTLRCSPRSGDLSVYWYQQSLDQGLQFLIQYYNGEERAKGNILERFSAQQFPDLHSELNLSSLELGDSALYFCASSRTGSSTDTQYFGPGTRLTVL.